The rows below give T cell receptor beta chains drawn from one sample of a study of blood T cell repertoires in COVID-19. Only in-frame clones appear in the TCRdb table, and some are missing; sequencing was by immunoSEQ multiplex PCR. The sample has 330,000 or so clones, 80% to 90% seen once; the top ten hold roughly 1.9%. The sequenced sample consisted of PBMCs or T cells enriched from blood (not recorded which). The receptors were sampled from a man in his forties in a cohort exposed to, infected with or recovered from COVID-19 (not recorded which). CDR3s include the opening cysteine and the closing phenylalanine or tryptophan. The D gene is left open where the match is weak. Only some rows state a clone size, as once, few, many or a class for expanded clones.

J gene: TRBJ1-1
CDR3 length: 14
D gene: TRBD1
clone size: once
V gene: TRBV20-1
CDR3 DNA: TGCAGTGCTAGTCGGCAGGGGGGGAACACTGAAGCTTTCTTT
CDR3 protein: CSASRQGGNTEAFF

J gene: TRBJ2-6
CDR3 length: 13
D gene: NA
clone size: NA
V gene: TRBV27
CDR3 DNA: TGTGCCAGCAGGAGAGGTGGGGCCAACGTCCTGACTTTC
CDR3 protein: CASRRGGANVLTF

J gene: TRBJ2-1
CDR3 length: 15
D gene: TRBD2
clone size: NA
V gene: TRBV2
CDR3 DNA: TGTGCCAGCGGAAGTCTAGCGGGACTGCCTAATGAGCAGTTCTTC
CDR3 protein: CASGSLAGLPNEQFF

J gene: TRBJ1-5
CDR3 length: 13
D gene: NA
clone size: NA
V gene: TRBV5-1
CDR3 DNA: TGCGCCAGCAGCCCCAGCGGATATCAGCCCCAGCATTTT
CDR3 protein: CASSPSGYQPQHF

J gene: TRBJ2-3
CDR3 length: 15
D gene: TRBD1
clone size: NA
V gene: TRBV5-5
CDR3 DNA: TGTGCCACCGCGACCGGGACAGGGTACGCAGATACGCAGTATTTT
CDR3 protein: CATATGTGYADTQYF

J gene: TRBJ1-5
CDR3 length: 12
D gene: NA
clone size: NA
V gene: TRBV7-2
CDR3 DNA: TGTGCCAGCAGCTCCCCAAATCAGCCCCAGCATTTT
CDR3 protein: CASSSPNQPQHF

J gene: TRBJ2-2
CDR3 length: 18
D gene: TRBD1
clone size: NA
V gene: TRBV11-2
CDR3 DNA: TGTGCCAGCAGCTTAGATGGATCGGGACAGGGGGCCACCGGGGAGCTGTTTTTT
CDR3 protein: CASSLDGSGQGATGELFF

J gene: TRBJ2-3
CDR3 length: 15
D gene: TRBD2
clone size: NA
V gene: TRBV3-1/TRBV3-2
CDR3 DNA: TGTGCCAGCAGCATAGCGGGAGTGAGCACAGATACGCAGTATTTT
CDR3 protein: CASSIAGVSTDTQYF

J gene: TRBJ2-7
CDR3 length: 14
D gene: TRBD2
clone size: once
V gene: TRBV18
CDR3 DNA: TGTGCCAGCTCACCTGGGACTAGCGGCTACGAGCAGTACTTC
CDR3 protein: CASSPGTSGYEQYF

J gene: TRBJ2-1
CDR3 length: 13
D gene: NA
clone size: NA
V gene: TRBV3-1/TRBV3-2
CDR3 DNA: TGTGCCAGCAGCCAAACAGCAGGGGTTGAGCAGTTCTTC
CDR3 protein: CASSQTAGVEQFF

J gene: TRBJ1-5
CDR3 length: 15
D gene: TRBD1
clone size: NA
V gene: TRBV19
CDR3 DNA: TGTGCCACCTCGGACAGGGGAGAACTCAATCAGCCCCAGCATTTT
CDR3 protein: CATSDRGELNQPQHF

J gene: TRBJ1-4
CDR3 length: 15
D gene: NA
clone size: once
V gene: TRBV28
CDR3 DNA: TGTGCCAGCAGTTTCTTTCAGGGACAATTGGAAAAACTGTTTTTT
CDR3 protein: CASSFFQGQLEKLFF

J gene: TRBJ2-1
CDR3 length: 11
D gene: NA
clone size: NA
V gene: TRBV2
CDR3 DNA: TGTGCCAGCAGCGTAGAGGGTGAGCAGTTCTTC
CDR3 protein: CASSVEGEQFF

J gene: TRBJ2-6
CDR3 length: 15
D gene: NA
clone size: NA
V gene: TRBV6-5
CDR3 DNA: TGTGCCAGCAGGCCCACCAGCTCTGGGGCCAACGTCCTGACTTTC
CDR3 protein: CASRPTSSGANVLTF

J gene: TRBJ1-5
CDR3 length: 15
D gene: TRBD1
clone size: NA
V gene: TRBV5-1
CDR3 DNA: TGCGCCAGCAGCTTGGGGCAGGGGGCCGGTCAGCCCCAGCATTTT
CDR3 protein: CASSLGQGAGQPQHF

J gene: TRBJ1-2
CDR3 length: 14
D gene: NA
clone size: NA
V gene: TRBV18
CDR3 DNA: TGTGCCAGCTCGCCGGAGGGTATGGGATATGGCTACACCTTC
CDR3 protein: CASSPEGMGYGYTF

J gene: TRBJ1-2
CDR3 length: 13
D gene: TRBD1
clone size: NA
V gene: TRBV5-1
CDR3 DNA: TGCGCCAGCAGCGAACAGGGGGCGTATGGCTACACCTTC
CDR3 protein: CASSEQGAYGYTF

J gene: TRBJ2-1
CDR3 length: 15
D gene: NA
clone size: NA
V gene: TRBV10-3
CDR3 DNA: TGTGCCATCAGTGAATCCGGGAGGGGGCGGAATGAGCAGTTCTTC
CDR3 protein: CAISESGRGRNEQFF

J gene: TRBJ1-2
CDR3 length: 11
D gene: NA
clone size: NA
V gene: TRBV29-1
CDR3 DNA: TGCAGCGTTGAGGGCTTGGATGGCTACACCTTC
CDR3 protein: CSVEGLDGYTF

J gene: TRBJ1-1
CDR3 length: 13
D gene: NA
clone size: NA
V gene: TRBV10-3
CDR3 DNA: TGTGCCATCAGTCGGGGGATTGGCACTGAAGCTTTCTTT
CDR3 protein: CAISRGIGTEAFF

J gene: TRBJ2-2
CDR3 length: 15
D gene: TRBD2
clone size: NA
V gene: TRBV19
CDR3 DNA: TGTGCCAGTAGTCTAGCGGGAGTAGGGATCGGGGAGCTGTTTTTT
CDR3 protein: CASSLAGVGIGELFF

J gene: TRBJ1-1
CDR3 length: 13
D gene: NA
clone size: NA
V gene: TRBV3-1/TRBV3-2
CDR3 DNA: TGTGCCAGCCTTAATCAGGGGACCACTGAAGCTTTCTTT
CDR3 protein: CASLNQGTTEAFF

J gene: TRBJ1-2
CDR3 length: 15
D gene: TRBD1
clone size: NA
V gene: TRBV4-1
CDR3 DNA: TGCGCCAGCAGCCAAGATCCAGGCAGGGGGGATGGCTACACCTTC
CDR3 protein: CASSQDPGRGDGYTF

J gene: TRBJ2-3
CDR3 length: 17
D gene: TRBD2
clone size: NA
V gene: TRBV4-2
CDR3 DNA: TGTGCCAGCAGCCAAGCCCAGCTAGCGGGGAAGACAGATACGCAGTATTTT
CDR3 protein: CASSQAQLAGKTDTQYF

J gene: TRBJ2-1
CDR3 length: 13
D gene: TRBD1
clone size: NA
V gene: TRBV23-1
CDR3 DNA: TGCGCCAGCAGTCAATCCAGGGGGAATGAGCAGTTCTTC
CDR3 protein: CASSQSRGNEQFF

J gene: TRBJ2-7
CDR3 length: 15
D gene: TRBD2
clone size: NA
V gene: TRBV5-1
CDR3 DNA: TGCGCCAGCAGCTTGATGACTAGCGGGAACTACGAGCAGTACTTC
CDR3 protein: CASSLMTSGNYEQYF

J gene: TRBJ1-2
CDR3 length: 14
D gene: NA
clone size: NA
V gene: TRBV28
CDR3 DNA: TGTGCCAGCAGTTTGGCGGACAGAACCTATGGCTACACCTTC
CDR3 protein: CASSLADRTYGYTF

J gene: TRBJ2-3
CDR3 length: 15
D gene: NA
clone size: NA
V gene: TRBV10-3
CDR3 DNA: TGTGCCACTAACGCTGGGGCAACCTTCACAGATACGCAGTATTTT
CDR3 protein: CATNAGATFTDTQYF

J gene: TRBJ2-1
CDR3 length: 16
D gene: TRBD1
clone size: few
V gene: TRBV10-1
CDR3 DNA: TGCGCCAGCAGTGAGTCGGGGGGACAGGGGGTAAATGAGCAGTTCTTC
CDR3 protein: CASSESGGQGVNEQFF

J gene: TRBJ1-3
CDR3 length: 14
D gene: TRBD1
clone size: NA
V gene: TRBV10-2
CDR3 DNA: TGCGCCAGCAGTAGGGGGCAGGATGGAAACACCATATATTTT
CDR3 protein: CASSRGQDGNTIYF

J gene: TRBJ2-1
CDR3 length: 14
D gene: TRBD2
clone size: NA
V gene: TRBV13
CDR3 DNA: TGTGCCAGCAGCTATAGCGGGAGGGCCAAAGAGCAGTTCTTC
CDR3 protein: CASSYSGRAKEQFF

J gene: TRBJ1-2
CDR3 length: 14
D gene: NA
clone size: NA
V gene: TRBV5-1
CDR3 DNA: TGCGCCAGCAGCTCGGACAGTGCATTCGTCGGCTACACCTTC
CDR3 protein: CASSSDSAFVGYTF